This T cell receptor (beta chain) was recovered during a study of human T cells and chemical hapten exposure. Study details: DPC at 0.01% went onto the upper back in patch tests, read at 6 days.

Concerning this clonotype itself: As yet, its antigen is unknown.

Regarding time point: pre-sensitization, week 0. The sample's treatment: therapeutic diphenylcyclopropenone sensitization with weekly scalp DPC. Investigators collected blood before applying each patch test. Individual cDNA molecules received unique molecular identifiers in the library. TCRdb processed the RACE reads anew with MiXCR; each CDR3 protein has one entry. The data hold about 120,000 distinct CDR3 sequences, with approximately 13% observed a single time. CDR3 length equals 12 residues. Germline V gene sequence: CDR1 SGHAT, CDR2 FQNNGV. V lost 5 bases, J lost 5 bases, and 7 bases lay in between. Findings of the study overall: Expanded TCR counts at PT1 were positively correlated with the patch test score.

This chain joins TRBV11-2 and TRBJ2-1, with D uncertain. The sequencing used whole blood, collected in connection with sensitization to the hapten diphenylcyclopropenone (DPC). This clonotype was sampled from a young woman with alopecia areata. Some clones in this sample may be carry-over from other donors' samples. In DNA form, the CDR3 reads TGTGCCAGCAGCCGATTGAACAATGAGCAGTTCTTC. Protein sequence: CASSRLNNEQFF.